Sequencing of this T cell receptor (beta chain) was carried out in a study of shared clonotypes between healthy human individuals. Study summary: Sampling drew on donors who were a couple of women and a few men aged 18 to 49. Study-level results: Represented genetic and exposure-history diversity was restricted by having few donors.

Assay runs were performed at deep level. The repertoire was sequenced with immunoSEQ multiplex PCR; TCRdb's copy has only in-frame clones and lacks some. The sample holds a few hundred thousand clones, around 80% seen once. Recent vaccinations or acute infections were absent in the healthy HIV-negative adult donors. Regarding this clone: The antigen is not known.

The ends lost 5 bases at V and 3 bases at J; junction bases unmatched: 10. The CDR3 sequence is 18 residues long. Germline CDR1 reads KGHSH; CDR2 reads LQKENI. The TCR was taken from a woman in her forties in good health. Some clones in this sample may be carry-over from other donors' samples. This rearrangement joins TRBV18 to TRBJ2-3, with 14 bases matching TRBD2. Sequencing was done on a sample of PBMCs. The CDR3 bases are TGTGCCAGCTCAACCCGGCGGGGACTAGCGGGAGATACAGATACGCAGTATTTT. It is translated as CASSTRRGLAGDTDTQYF.